This T cell receptor beta chain comes out of a study of T cells after yellow fever vaccination. TCRdb reanalysed the 5' RACE reads using MiXCR and keeps one entry per CDR3 protein. The table has 250,000 to 400,000 distinct CDR3 sequences, over 3.5% seen once. This clonotype was recorded many times. Deletions cut 5 bases from V and 2 bases from J, with 19 bases between. The germline gives CDR1 MNHEY, CDR2 SVGEGT. The CDR3 consists of 16 residues. This chain joins TRBV6-2 or TRBV6-3 and TRBJ2-7, with D possibly being TRBD1 (6 bases). The receptor was derived from a young man who received the YFV17D yellow fever vaccine. The starting material was PBMCs, obtained 5 days after the yellow fever booster vaccination. CDR3 in amino acids: CASSDFRDIDTYEQYF. The DNA of the CDR3 is TGTGCCAGCAGTGATTTTCGGGACATCGATACCTACGAGCAGTACTTC.